This TCR beta chain was recovered during a study of blood T cell repertoires in COVID-19. The wider study: Italy, Spain and the United States were the sources of the convalescent and acute COVID-19 samples. The cDNA or gDNA used as material had been derived from T cells, B-cell-depleted T cells, or PBMCs.

CDR3 length equals 14 residues. V dropped 7 bases and J dropped 0 bases, with 12 bases sitting between them. Germline V CDR1 and CDR2: SQVTM, ANQGSEA. In the original analysis: Researchers report that nucleated cell counts were estimated from reference gene primer amplification. The repertoire was sequenced with immunoSEQ multiplex PCR; TCRdb's copy has only in-frame clones and lacks some. For V, J and clone size, that table is used; D and trimming come from the DNA. The data show some 250,000 clones, more than 70% seen once. The V and J genes are TRBV29-1 and TRBJ1-4; D gene ambiguous. This TCR came from a man older than 75 with acute or convalescent COVID-19. The sequenced material came from peripheral blood. CDR3 bases: TGCAGCGCGCGGGGTTTTGCAACTAATGAAAAACTGTTTTTT. It codes for CSARGFATNEKLFF.